The source of this TCR beta chain is a study of blood T cell repertoires in COVID-19. Produced via immunoSEQ multiplex PCR; TCRdb's table is partial and in-frame only. The table lists 200,000 to 250,000 clones, around 86% of them singletons. V was shortened by 5 bases and J by 0 bases, with 9 bases between the two germline ends. Germline CDR1 and CDR2: LGHDT and YNNKEL (reference sequence). CDR3 length: 14 residues. This chain connects TRBV3-1 (or the pseudogene TRBV3-2) to TRBJ2-3; no firm D call. This TCR derives from a woman in her fifties or sixties who had recovered from COVID-19. The sequenced material came from PBMCs or T cells enriched from blood (not recorded which). The CDR3, as DNA: TGTGCCAGCAGCAGAAGCACCAGCACAGATACGCAGTATTTT. Its translation is CASSRSTSTDTQYF.